Reported below is one T cell receptor beta chain. What it binds is not known. The CDR3 runs 14 residues. The V and J ends lost 3 bases and 9 bases respectively, with 12 bases between them. Germline lookup yields CDR1 SEHNR and CDR2 FQNEAQ (reference sequence). HTBI primers from iRepertoire and Arm-PCR of CDR3 regions yielded the TCR beta libraries. TCRdb re-analysed the multiplex PCR reads in MiXCR, keeping a single row per CDR3 protein. The sample contains more than 300,000 distinct CDR3 sequences, roughly 16% of which appear only once. The time point: newly diagnosed GD, antithyroid drugs for less than 3 months. Extracted RNA from PBMCs served as the source of the TCR library. The peripheral blood volume drawn was 8 to 9.5 milliliters, and it was collected into EDTA tubes. This entry comes from a study of regulatory T cells in long-lasting Graves disease. Study-level results: Persistent disease samples used TRBV28, TRBJ1-2 and TRBJ2-5 preferentially. Between persistent patients, 2,500 to 3,500 public clonotypes were shared, exceeding the approximately 990 shared between new patients.

The sample was also linked to a second study, of T cells in Graves' hyperthyroidism and ophthalmopathy. This second study says: The blood repertoire included most of the expanded thyroid clonotypes above 0.001.

The sequence came from a woman between 18 and 30 years old with Graves disease. The gene calls are TRBV7-9 and TRBJ1-6, with D possibly matching TRBD1 (5 bases). This material consisted of peripheral blood mononuclear cells (PBMCs), taken at new diagnosis, from a patient treated with antithyroid drugs. CDR3 sequence (DNA): TGTGCCAGCAGCTTCGCCCAGGGAGGTTCACCCCTCCACTTT. Translated, it gives CASSFAQGGSPLHF.